Presented here are 15 T cell receptor beta chains from one specimen sequenced in a study of T-cell reconstitution after alpha-beta-depleted transplantation in children. During its preparation, the TCRbeta library received unique molecular identifiers. Using its own MiXCR run on the PCR reads, TCRdb lists one record per CDR3 protein. This table has about 300,000 distinct CDR3 sequences, 9.5% to 13% appearing once. Sequenced material: PBMCs, taken before TCRalphabeta/CD19-depleted stem cell transplant. Receptors originate from a boy younger than two with acute myeloid leukemia, due to receive a stem cell transplant.

CDR3 region: CAWSSHMGQQETQYF. In DNA form, the CDR3 reads TGTGCCTGGAGTTCCCATATGGGACAGCAAGAGACCCAGTACTTC. This chain connects TRBV30 to TRBJ2-5, with TRBD1 identical over 7 bases. The CDR3 length is 15 residues. V lost 2 bases and J lost 2; bases outside the gene matches: 8. Germline CDR1 GTSNPN, CDR2 SVGIG (reference sequence).

This clonotype was observed at least ten times. CDR3 region: CATSASGAYEQYF. The CDR3 bases are TGTGCCACCAGTGCCAGCGGGGCATACGAGCAGTACTTC. The chain recombines TRBV24-1 with TRBJ2-7; 7 positions agree with TRBD2. This CDR3 is 13 amino acids long. Per germline, CDR1 KGHDR and CDR2 SFDVKD. V was pared by 5 bases and J by 4 bases, with 4 bases of the junction left unmatched.

This clonotype was counted at least ten times. The genes are TRBV12-3 or TRBV12-4 and TRBJ1-1; a possible D gene is TRBD1 (5 bases). Trimming stripped 5 bases from V and 6 bases from J, with 10 bases between. This CDR3 contains 12 residues. This CDR3 is CASSHWGAEAFF. CDR3 coding DNA: TGTGCCAGCAGTCACTGGGGGGCTGAAGCTTTCTTT.

This clonotype has a handful of counts. The V call is TRBV12-3 or TRBV12-4, the J call TRBJ1-2; 12 bases match TRBD1. V gave up 6 bases and J gave up 7 bases; unmatched junction bases: 6. The CDR3 loop spans 14 amino acids. DNA for the CDR3: TGTGCCAGCAGGCCGGGACAGGGGGCAATTGGCTACACCTTC. This sequence encodes CASRPGQGAIGYTF.

This clonotype appeared many times. V gene TRBV12-3 or TRBV12-4 combines with J gene TRBJ2-3, with 11 bases aligning to TRBD1. CDR3 length equals 15 residues. V lost 7 bases and J lost 1; bases outside the gene matches: 4. CDR3 sequence: CASTLGQGGTDTQYF. In DNA, the CDR3 is TGTGCCAGCACCCTGGGACAGGGGGGCACAGATACGCAGTATTTT.

This clonotype was detected ten times or more. This chain uses TRBV12-3 or TRBV12-4 with TRBJ2-7; 9 bases are a match to TRBD1. V was clipped by 4 bases and J by 3 bases; unmatched bases: 7. The CDR3 has 15 residues. For the CDR3, the DNA is TGTGCCAGCAGTTGGAACGGACAGGGGAACTACGAGCAGTACTTC. It yields the protein CASSWNGQGNYEQYF.

This clonotype has ten or more counts. This chain connects TRBV20-1 to TRBJ2-7; D possibly matches TRBD1 or TRBD2 (5 bases each). The CDR3 loop spans 14 amino acids. The germline V gene has CDR1 DFQATT and CDR2 SNEGSKA (reference sequence). Trimming removed 3 bases from V and 2 bases from J, with 14 bases in between. The DNA of the CDR3 is TGCAGTGCTAGGACCGGGACGGCAACCTACGAGCAGTACTTC. Amino acid sequence: CSARTGTATYEQYF.

The gene calls are TRBV6-5 and TRBJ1-5; tentative D call: TRBD1 (5 bases). The CDR3 is 16 amino acids. CDR1 MNHEY and CDR2 SVGAGI come from the germline V gene. Between the trimmed V and J ends, which lost 2 bases and 3 bases, there was a span of 14 bases. Here the CDR3 DNA reads TGTGCCAGCAGTTACACCCCTGGGACCTCCAATCAGCCCCAGCATTTT. Its translation is CASSYTPGTSNQPQHF.

Comments on this clonotype: A much larger clone sits a single nucleotide away, making a read error possible. This chain joins TRBV28 and TRBJ2-7; the match to TRBD1 covers 8 bases. CDR1 is MDHEN, CDR2 SYDVKM, per germline. This CDR3 contains 15 residues. The junction had 9 bases not matched to a gene; V was cut back by 6 bases and J by 2 bases. The CDR3 sequence is CASSPGTGVTYEQYF. The CDR3, as DNA: TGTGCCAGCAGCCCCGGGACAGGCGTTACCTACGAGCAGTACTTC.

This clonotype appeared many times. This CDR3 reads CASRGPINQPQHF. CDR3 bases: TGTGCCAGCAGGGGACCGATCAATCAGCCCCAGCATTTT. The rearrangement joins TRBV6-1 to TRBJ1-5, with D perhaps TRBD1 (5 bases). Germline assignment: CDR1 MNHNS and CDR2 SASEGT. The CDR3 totals 13 residues. V lost 6 bases and J lost 3, with 9 bases in between.

This clonotype has ten or more counts. J is TRBJ2-1 and V is TRBV14; 13 bases agree with TRBD2. Unmatched junction bases numbered 12, after V lost 6 bases and J lost 7 bases. The CDR3 length is 17 residues. CDR1 SGHDN and CDR2 FVKESK come from the germline V gene. The CDR3 DNA sequence: TGTGCCAGCAGACTTACTAGCGGGAGGGCAGGTGGAAATGAGCAGTTCTTC. Translating gives CASRLTSGRAGGNEQFF.

This clonotype has a count of ten or more. The J gene is TRBJ1-3, the V gene TRBV24-1; a weak D match, TRBD1 (6 bases). Trimming stripped 4 bases from V and 0 bases from J, with 12 bases between. CDR3 size: 16 residues. From germline, CDR1 is KGHDR and CDR2 SFDVKD. The chain's CDR3 is CATSDPQGSSGNTIYF. The DNA for the CDR3 is TGTGCCACCAGTGACCCACAGGGCAGCTCTGGAAACACCATATATTTT.

Regarding this clonotype: A much more abundant neighbour one base away suggests this may be a read error. The chain couples TRBV5-1 to TRBJ2-5; the D gene could be TRBD1 or TRBD2 (7 bases each). The germline V gene has CDR1 SGHRS and CDR2 YFSETQ. This CDR3 region has 14 residues. CDR3 nucleotides: TGCGCCAGCAGCCGACAGGGAGGGAAAGAGACCCGGTACTTC. Amino acid sequence: CASSRQGGKETRYF.

Concerning this clonotype: A much more abundant neighbour one base away suggests this may be a read error. The rearrangement joins TRBV28 to TRBJ2-7; D gene uncertain. Trimming removed 6 bases at V and 4 bases at J, with 4 bases between. There are 10 residues in the CDR3. The germline CDR1 and CDR2 sequences are MDHEN and SYDVKM. The CDR3 spells CASRRYEQYF. The CDR3 nucleotides read TGTGCCAGCAGACGGTACGAGCAGTACTTC.

This clonotype was seen only a few times. This chain connects TRBV6-1 to TRBJ2-7; D may be TRBD2 (6 bases). The CDR3 has 15 residues. From germline, CDR1 is MNHNS and CDR2 SASEGT. The V and J ends lost 1 base and 0 bases respectively, with 10 bases between them. This CDR3 reads CASSEGLAASYEQYF. The CDR3 region has the DNA TGTGCCAGCAGTGAAGGGTTAGCGGCCTCCTACGAGCAGTACTTC.